This is a list of T cell receptor beta chains from one sample in a study of technical replicates of blood from a handful of donors. Libraries were prepared by immunoSEQ multiplex PCR; TCRdb keeps only in-frame clonotypes and omits some of them. The repertoire holds 65,000 to 80,000 clones, with 85% to 95% as singletons. Sequenced material: T cells isolated from PBMCs. The receptors come from a human donor in good health. Each CDR3 is given with its conserved first and last residue. The size of a clone is reported for some rows only, either as once, few or many, or as a class for expanded clones.

J gene | clone size | V gene | CDR3 protein
TRBJ2-5 | once | TRBV27 | CASSPAGLQETQYF
TRBJ1-1 | - | TRBV29-1 | CSGLTGTGSIAEAFF
TRBJ1-1 | - | TRBV2 | CATPGTGRRDTEAFF
TRBJ1-5 | - | TRBV2 | CASRAGQKNQPQHF
TRBJ2-3 | once | TRBV27 | CASSFQTSSTDTQYF
TRBJ2-3 | - | TRBV28 | CASRREGLAGGLSDTQYF
TRBJ1-4 | - | TRBV5-1 | CASSLGYSTNEKLFF
TRBJ2-3 | - | TRBV11-2 | CASSSFPGREGNTDTQYF
TRBJ2-7 | - | TRBV6-6 | CASSRPLEGSYEQYF
TRBJ2-1 | - | TRBV15 | CATSGELAAKYNEQFF
TRBJ1-5 | - | TRBV6-1 | CASSEEWTPNEPQHF
TRBJ1-1 | - | TRBV7-6 | CASSLAATGYMNTEAFF
TRBJ2-5 | - | TRBV11-3 | CASSFAGGFQETQYF
TRBJ2-2 | - | TRBV30 | CAWGPAGGLGELFF
TRBJ1-2 | - | TRBV9 | CASSGYLPRTSYGYTF
TRBJ2-7 | - | TRBV29-1 | CSVQQGYEQYF
TRBJ2-7 | - | TRBV4-3 | CASSQGEFTGFTYEQYF
TRBJ1-1 | - | TRBV28 | CASTQGYTEAFF
TRBJ2-7 | - | TRBV28 | CASSGQGGYEQYF
TRBJ1-1 | - | TRBV10-3 | CAIADQNTEAFF
TRBJ1-5 | - | TRBV6-5 | CASSLTVYSNQPEHF
TRBJ2-5 | - | TRBV5-6 | CASSLSQGRETQYF
TRBJ2-7 | - | TRBV5-5 | CASSQGGYEQYF
TRBJ1-1 | - | TRBV7-9 | CASSSGQRVEAFF
TRBJ1-4 | - | TRBV28 | CASSFLQGHGTEKLFF
TRBJ2-3 | - | TRBV4-1 | CASSQVMDTQYF
TRBJ2-1 | - | TRBV30 | CAWRSGRVNEQFF
TRBJ1-1 | once | TRBV7-2 | CASRAHRGNTEAFF
TRBJ2-7 | - | TRBV6-1 | CASSDFVGGGGEQYF
TRBJ2-7 | - | TRBV27 | CASSFLGTSGSPYEQYF
TRBJ2-7 | few | TRBV27 | CASIGLPSYEQYF
TRBJ2-2 | - | TRBV9 | CASSVGDRTTGELFF
TRBJ1-2 | - | TRBV11-2 | CASSHLKGTGGYGYTF
TRBJ2-2 | - | TRBV5-1 | CASSLVLEGGELFF
TRBJ2-3 | - | TRBV4-3 | CASSQESGLAATDTQYF
TRBJ2-3 | - | TRBV7-9 | CASSLGTFTGDTQYF
TRBJ2-2 | - | TRBV5-4 | CASSLYAGELFF
TRBJ1-5 | - | TRBV2 | CASEEDRGGNQPQHF
TRBJ2-5 | - | TRBV7-9 | CASSFGTSGSGETQYF
TRBJ2-1 | - | TRBV9 | CASSLPPGLAEDSSYNEQFF
TRBJ2-1 | - | TRBV21-1 | CASRRGGPNEQFF